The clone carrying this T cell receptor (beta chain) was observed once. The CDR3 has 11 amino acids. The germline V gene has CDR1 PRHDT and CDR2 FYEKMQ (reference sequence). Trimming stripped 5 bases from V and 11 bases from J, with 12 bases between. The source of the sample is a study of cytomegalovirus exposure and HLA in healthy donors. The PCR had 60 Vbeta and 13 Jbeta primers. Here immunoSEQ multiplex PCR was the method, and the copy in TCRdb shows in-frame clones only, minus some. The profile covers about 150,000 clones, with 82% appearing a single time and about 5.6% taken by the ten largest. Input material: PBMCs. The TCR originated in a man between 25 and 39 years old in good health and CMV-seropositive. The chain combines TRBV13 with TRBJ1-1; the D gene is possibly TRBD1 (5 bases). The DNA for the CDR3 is TGTGCCAGCAGCCAGGGCACGTGGGCTTTCTTT. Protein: CASSQGTWAFF.